Shown below are 10 T cell receptor beta chains from a single sample sequenced in a study of control samples from healthy donors and cancer patients. Sequencing was performed with immunoSEQ multiplex PCR; in TCRdb, only in-frame clones are kept and a portion is missing. This sample's table has about 190,000 clones. Sequencing used blood. Receptor source: a woman aged 25 to 39 in good health.

CDR3 sequence: CASSQEPRSHEKLFF. The DNA for the CDR3 is TGCGCCAGCAGCCAAGAGCCCAGGTCCCATGAAAAACTGTTTTTT. The chain is built from TRBV4-1 and TRBJ1-4; D is uncertain. The CDR3 is made up of 15 amino acids. Trimming stripped 0 bases from V and 6 bases from J, with 11 bases between. Germline assignment: CDR1 MGHRA and CDR2 YSYEKL.

The chain is built from TRBV19 and TRBJ1-2; D perhaps matches TRBD1 (5 bases). CDR3 length: 14 amino acids. Trimming left V 3 bases short and J 5 bases short, with 13 bases between. Germline V lookup: CDR1 LNHDA, CDR2 SQIVND (reference sequence). The CDR3 region has the DNA TGTGCCAGTAGTATCGCCAGGGAATTATATGGCTACACCTTC. Its translation: CASSIARELYGYTF.

The CDR3 spells CAMAKGQGSWDEQFF. In nucleotides, the CDR3 is TGTGCCATGGCAAAGGGACAGGGATCGTGGGATGAGCAGTTCTTC. The chain is built from TRBV10-3 and TRBJ2-1; TRBD1 matches at 9 bases. The CDR3 is 15 residues long. In germline, CDR1 is ENHRY, CDR2 SYGVKD. Trimming cost V 9 bases and J 8 bases; bases outside gene matches: 14.

The genes are TRBV21-1 and TRBJ2-3. TRBV21-1 is an annotated pseudogene. The CDR3 extends over 15 amino acids. The CDR3 region is CASSKVRDSTDTQYF. The CDR3 DNA reads TGTGCCAGCAGCAAAGTTCGGGACAGCACAGATACGCAGTATTTT.

DNA for the CDR3: TGCGCCAGCAGCCAACCAGGGGATGGCTACACCTTC. Its translation is CASSQPGDGYTF. The chain uses TRBV4-3 and TRBJ1-2; possible D gene TRBD1, 6 bases. Germline V gene sequence: CDR1 LGHNA, CDR2 YSLEER. CDR3 length: 12 residues. Trimming took off 2 bases at V and 6 bases at J, with 7 bases between the two ends.

The chain employs TRBV11-2 and TRBJ2-1; a weak D match, TRBD2 (6 bases). This CDR3 spans 16 amino acids. V gave up 5 bases and J gave up 3 bases, with 17 bases separating them. The germline V gene encodes CDR1 SGHAT and CDR2 FQNNGV. CDR3: CASSPVGGDRYNEQFF. The CDR3 nucleotides read TGTGCCAGCAGCCCCGTGGGCGGGGATCGCTACAATGAGCAGTTCTTC.

As to this clone: The sample has other DNA sequences that encode this CDR3 too. The chain joins TRBV7-2 to TRBJ1-5, with 8 positions matching TRBD1. Germline trimming cut 6 bases from V and 3 bases from J; bases unmatched to any gene: 4. Germline V gene sequence: CDR1 SGHTA, CDR2 FQGNSA. This CDR3 spans 14 amino acids. The CDR3 is CASRGQGPNQPQHF. CDR3 bases: TGTGCCAGCAGAGGACAGGGTCCCAATCAGCCCCAGCATTTT.

The chain links TRBV10-1 to TRBJ1-1; weak D call: TRBD1 (5 bases). CDR1 is WNHNN and CDR2 is SYGVQD in the germline V gene (reference sequence). Trimming left V 2 bases short and J 2 bases short, with 9 bases between. The CDR3 has 14 amino acids. This CDR3 is CASSETGGNTEAFF. In DNA form, the CDR3 reads TGCGCCAGCAGTGAGACGGGGGGAAACACTGAAGCTTTCTTT.

The V call is TRBV6-5, the J call TRBJ2-7; 12 bases align to TRBD2. V gave up 5 bases and J gave up 2 bases; unmatched junction bases: 1. CDR1 is MNHEY, CDR2 SVGAGI, per germline. The CDR3 consists of 14 residues. CDR3 nucleotide sequence: TGTGCCAGCAGTACTAGCGGGGGGCCCTACGAGCAGTACTTC. It yields the protein CASSTSGGPYEQYF.

CDR3 region: CASLRDGEYGYTF. CDR3 coding DNA: TGTGCCAGCCTCCGGGACGGGGAATATGGCTACACCTTC. The V call is TRBV6-1, the J call TRBJ1-2; the D gene is possibly TRBD1 (5 bases). Trimming took off 8 bases at V and 5 bases at J, with 15 bases between the two ends. Per the germline V gene, CDR1 is MNHNS and CDR2 is SASEGT. CDR3 length equals 13 residues.